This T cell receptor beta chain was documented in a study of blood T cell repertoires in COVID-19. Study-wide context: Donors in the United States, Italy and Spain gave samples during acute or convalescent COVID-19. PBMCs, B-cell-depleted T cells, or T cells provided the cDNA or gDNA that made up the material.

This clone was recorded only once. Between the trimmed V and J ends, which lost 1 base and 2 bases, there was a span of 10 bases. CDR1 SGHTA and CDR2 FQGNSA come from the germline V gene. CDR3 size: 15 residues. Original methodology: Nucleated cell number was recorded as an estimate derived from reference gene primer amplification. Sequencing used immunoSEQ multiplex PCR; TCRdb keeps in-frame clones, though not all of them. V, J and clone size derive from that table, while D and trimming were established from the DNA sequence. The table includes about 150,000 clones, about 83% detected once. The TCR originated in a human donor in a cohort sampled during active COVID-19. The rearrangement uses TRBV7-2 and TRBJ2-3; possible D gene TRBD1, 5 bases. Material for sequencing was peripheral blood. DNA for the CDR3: TGTGCCAGCAGCTTAGGGGGCCAGTTCACAGATACGCAGTATTTT. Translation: CASSLGGQFTDTQYF.